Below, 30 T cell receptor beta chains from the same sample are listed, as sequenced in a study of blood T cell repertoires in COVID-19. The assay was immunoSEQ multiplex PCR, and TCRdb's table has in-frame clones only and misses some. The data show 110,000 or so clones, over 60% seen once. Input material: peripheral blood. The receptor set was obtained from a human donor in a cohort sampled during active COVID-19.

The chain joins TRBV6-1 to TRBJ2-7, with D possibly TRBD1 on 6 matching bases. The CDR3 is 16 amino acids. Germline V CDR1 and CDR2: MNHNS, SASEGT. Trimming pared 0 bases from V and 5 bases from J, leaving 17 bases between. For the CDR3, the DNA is TGTGCCAGCAGTGAAGCAGACAGGTTCCCCACCGACGAGCAGTACTTC. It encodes CASSEADRFPTDEQYF.

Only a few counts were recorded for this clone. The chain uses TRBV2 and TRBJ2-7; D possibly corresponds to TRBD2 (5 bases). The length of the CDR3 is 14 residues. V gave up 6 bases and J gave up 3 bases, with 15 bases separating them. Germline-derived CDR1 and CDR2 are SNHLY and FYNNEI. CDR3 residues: CASRPSGPLYEQYF. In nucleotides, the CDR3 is TGTGCCAGCAGACCGAGCGGACCCCTCTACGAGCAGTACTTC.

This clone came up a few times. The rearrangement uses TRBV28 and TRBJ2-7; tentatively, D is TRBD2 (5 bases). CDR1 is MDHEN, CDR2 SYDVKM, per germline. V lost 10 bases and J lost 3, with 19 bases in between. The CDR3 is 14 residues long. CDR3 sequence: CATPPGRASYEQYF. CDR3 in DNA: TGTGCCACCCCCCCCGGGCGGGCAAGCTACGAGCAGTACTTC. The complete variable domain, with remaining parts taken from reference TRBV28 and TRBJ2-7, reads DVKVTQSSRYLVKRTGEKVFLECVQDMDHENMFWYRQDPGLGLRLIYFSYDVKMKEKGDIPEGYSVSREKKERFSLILESASTNQTSMYLCATPPGRASYEQYFGPGTRLTVT.

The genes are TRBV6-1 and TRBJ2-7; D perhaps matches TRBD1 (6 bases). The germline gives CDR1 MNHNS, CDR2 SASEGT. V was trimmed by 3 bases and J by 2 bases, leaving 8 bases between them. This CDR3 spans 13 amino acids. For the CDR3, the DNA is TGTGCCAGCAGTGACAGGGGACCCTACGAGCAGTACTTC. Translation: CASSDRGPYEQYF.

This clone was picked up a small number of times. The CDR3 here is CASKGQTNTEAFF. The DNA of the CDR3 is TGCGCCAGCAAAGGACAGACGAACACTGAAGCTTTCTTT. This chain connects TRBV4-1 to TRBJ1-1, with a possible D match to TRBD1 (6 bases). The germline V and J ends were trimmed by 7 bases and 1 base, with 10 bases remaining between them. Germline V gene lookup returns CDR1 MGHRA and CDR2 YSYEKL. This CDR3 is built from 13 residues.

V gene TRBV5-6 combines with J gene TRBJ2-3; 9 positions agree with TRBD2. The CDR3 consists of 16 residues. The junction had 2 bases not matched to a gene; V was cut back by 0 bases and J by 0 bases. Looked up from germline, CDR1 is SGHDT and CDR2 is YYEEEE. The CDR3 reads CASSLGLAGSTDTQYF. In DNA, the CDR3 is TGTGCCAGCAGCTTGGGGCTAGCGGGGAGCACAGATACGCAGTATTTT. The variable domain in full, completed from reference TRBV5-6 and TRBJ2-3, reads DAGVTQSPTHLIKTRGQQVTLRCSPKSGHDTVSWYQQALGQGPQFIFQYYEEEERQRGNFPDRFSGHQFPNYSSELNVNALLLGDSALYLCASSLGLAGSTDTQYFGPGTRLTVL.

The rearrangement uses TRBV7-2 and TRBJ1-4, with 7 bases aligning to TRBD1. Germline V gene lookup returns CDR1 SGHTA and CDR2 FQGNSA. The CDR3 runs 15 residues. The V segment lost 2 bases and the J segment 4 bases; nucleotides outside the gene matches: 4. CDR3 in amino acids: CASSLTGTDNEKLFF. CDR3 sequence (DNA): TGTGCCAGCAGCTTAACCGGGACAGATAATGAAAAACTGTTTTTT.

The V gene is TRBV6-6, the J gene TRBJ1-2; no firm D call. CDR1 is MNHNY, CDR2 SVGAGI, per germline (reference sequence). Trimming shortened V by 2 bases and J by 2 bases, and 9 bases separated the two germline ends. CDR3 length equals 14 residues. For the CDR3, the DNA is TGTGCCAGCAGTTACCTGGCGGGAAACTATGGCTACACCTTC. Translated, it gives CASSYLAGNYGYTF.

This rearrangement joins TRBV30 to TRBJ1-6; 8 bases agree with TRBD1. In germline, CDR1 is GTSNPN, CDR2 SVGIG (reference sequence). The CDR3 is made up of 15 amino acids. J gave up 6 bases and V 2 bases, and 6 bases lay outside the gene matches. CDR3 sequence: CAWSPGQGFNSPLHF. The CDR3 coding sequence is TGTGCCTGGAGTCCCGGACAGGGATTTAATTCACCCCTCCACTTT.

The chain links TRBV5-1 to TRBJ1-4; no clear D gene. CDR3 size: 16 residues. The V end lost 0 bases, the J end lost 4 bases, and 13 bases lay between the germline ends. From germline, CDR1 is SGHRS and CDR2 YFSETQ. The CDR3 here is CASSLGVAAGNEKLFF. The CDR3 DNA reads TGCGCCAGCAGCTTGGGGGTAGCGGCAGGTAATGAAAAACTGTTTTTT.

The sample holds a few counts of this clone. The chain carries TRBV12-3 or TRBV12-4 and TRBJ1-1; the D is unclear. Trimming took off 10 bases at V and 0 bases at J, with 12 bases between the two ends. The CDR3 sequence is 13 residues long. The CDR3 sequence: CATAEIMNTEAFF. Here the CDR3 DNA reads TGTGCCACTGCGGAAATAATGAACACTGAAGCTTTCTTT.

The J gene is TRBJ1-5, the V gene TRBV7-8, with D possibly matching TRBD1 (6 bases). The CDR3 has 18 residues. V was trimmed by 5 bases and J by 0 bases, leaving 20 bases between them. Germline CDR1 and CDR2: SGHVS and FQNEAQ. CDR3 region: CASSPKGAGAPSNQPQHF. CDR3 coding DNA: TGTGCCAGCAGCCCGAAGGGAGCAGGGGCGCCTAGCAATCAGCCCCAGCATTTT. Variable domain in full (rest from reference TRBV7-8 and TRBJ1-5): GAGVSQSPRYKVAKRGQDVALRCDPISGHVSLFWYQQALGQGPEFLTYFQNEAQLDKSGLPSDRFFAERPEGSVSTLKIQRTQQEDSAVYLCASSPKGAGAPSNQPQHFGDGTRLSIL.

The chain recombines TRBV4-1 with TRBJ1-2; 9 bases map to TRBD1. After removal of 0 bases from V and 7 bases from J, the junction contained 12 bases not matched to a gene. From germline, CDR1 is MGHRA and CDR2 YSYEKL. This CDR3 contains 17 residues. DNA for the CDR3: TGCGCCAGCAGCCAAGATAAGGGGACAGGGAGAGAGTTTGGCTACACCTTC. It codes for CASSQDKGTGREFGYTF.

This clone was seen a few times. The CDR3 DNA is TGTGCCTGGACTAGCGGGAGAGGAACCGGGGAGCTGTTTTTT. It codes for CAWTSGRGTGELFF. The chain couples TRBV30 to TRBJ2-2; 10 bases align to TRBD2. The germline V gene has CDR1 GTSNPN and CDR2 SVGIG (reference sequence). This CDR3 is built from 14 residues. V trimming: 4 bases; J trimming: 5 bases; junction bases outside the gene matches: 4. Combining the CDR3 with reference TRBV30 and TRBJ2-2 gives the whole variable domain SQTIHQWPATLVQPVGSPLSLECTVEGTSNPNLYWYRQAAGRGLQLLFYSVGIGQISSEVPQNLSASRPQDRQFILSSKKLLLSDSGFYLCAWTSGRGTGELFFGEGSRLTVL.

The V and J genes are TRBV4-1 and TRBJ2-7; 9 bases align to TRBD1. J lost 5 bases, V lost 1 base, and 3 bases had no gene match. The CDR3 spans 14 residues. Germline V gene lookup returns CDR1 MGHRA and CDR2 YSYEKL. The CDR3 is CASSQVGTGHEQYF. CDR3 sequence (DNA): TGCGCCAGCAGCCAAGTCGGGACAGGGCACGAGCAGTACTTC.

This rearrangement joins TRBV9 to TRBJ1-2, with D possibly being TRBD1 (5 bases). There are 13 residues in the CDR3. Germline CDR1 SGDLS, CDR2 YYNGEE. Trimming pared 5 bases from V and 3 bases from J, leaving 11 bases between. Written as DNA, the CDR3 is TGTGCCAGCAGTAGGGGTGGGTACTATGGCTACACCTTC. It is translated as CASSRGGYYGYTF.

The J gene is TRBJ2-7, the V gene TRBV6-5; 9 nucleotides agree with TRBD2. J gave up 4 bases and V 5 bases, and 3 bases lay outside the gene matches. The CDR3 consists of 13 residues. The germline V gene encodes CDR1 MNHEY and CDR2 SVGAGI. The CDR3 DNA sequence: TGTGCCAGCAGTCGACTAGCGGCGTACGAGCAGTACTTC. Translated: CASSRLAAYEQYF.

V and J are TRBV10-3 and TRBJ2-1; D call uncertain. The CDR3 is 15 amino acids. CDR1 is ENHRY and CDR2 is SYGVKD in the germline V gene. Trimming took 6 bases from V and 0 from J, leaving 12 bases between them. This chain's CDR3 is CAIRNNTPSYNEQFF. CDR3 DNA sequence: TGTGCCATCAGGAACAACACCCCCTCCTACAATGAGCAGTTCTTC.

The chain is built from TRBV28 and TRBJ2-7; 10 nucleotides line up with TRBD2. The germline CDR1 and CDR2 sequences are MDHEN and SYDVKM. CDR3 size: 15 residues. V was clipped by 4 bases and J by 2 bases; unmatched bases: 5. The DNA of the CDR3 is TGTGCCAGCAGTTCGGGGACTAGCGTAACCTACGAGCAGTACTTC. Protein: CASSSGTSVTYEQYF.

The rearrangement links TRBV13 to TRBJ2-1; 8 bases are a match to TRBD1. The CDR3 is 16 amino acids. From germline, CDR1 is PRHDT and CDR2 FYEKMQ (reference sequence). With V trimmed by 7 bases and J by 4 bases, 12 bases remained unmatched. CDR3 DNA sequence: TGTGCCAGCACCCCAATAGGAGGGACAGGTTACAATGAGCAGTTCTTC. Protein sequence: CASTPIGGTGYNEQFF. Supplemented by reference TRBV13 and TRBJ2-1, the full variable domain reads AAGVIQSPRHLIKEKRETATLKCYPIPRHDTVYWYQQGPGQDPQFLISFYEKMQSDKGSIPDRFSAQQFSDYHSELNMSSLELGDSALYFCASTPIGGTGYNEQFFGPGTRLTVL.

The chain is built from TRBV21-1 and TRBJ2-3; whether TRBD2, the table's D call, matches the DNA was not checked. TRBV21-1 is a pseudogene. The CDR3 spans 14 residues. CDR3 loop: CASSRGSSTDTQYF. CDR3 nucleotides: TGTGCCAGCAGCAGAGGGTCTAGCACAGATACGCAGTATTTT.

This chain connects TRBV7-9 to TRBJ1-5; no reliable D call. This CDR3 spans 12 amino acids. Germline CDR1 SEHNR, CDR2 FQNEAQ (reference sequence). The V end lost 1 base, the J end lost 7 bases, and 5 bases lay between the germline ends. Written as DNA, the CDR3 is TGTGCCAGCAGCTTAGGAGAACAGCCCCAGCATTTT. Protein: CASSLGEQPQHF.

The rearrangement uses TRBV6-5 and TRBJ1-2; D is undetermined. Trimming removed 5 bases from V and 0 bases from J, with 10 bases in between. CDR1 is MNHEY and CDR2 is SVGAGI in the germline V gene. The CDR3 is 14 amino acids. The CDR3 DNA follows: TGTGCCAGCAGTCCGGGGTACACTAACTATGGCTACACCTTC. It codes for CASSPGYTNYGYTF.

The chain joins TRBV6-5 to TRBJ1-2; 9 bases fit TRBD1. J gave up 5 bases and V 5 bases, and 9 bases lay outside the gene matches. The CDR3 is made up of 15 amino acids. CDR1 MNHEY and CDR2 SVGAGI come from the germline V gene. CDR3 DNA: TGTGCCAGCAGTCCACAGGGGGCCTCCCGATATGGCTACACCTTC. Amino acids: CASSPQGASRYGYTF.

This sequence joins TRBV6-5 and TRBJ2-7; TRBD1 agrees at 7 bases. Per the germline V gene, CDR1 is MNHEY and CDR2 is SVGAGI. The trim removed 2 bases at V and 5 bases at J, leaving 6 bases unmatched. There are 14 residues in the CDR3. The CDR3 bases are TGTGCCAGCAGTTACCGTCGCAGGGGGAACGAGCAGTACTTC. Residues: CASSYRRRGNEQYF.

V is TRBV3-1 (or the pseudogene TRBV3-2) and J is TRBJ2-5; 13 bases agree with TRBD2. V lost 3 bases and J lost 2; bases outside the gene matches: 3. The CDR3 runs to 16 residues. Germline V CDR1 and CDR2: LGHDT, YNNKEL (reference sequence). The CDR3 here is CASSHATSGGQETQYF. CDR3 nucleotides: TGTGCCAGCAGCCATGCGACTAGCGGGGGGCAAGAGACCCAGTACTTC.

For the CDR3, the DNA is TGTGCCAGCAGTATAACAGGGGTAACTGAAGCTTTCTTT. Its protein product is CASSITGVTEAFF. The chain couples TRBV12-3 or TRBV12-4 to TRBJ1-1, with TRBD1 matching 7 bases. V gave up 5 bases and J gave up 5 bases; unmatched junction bases: 5. CDR3 length: 13 amino acids.

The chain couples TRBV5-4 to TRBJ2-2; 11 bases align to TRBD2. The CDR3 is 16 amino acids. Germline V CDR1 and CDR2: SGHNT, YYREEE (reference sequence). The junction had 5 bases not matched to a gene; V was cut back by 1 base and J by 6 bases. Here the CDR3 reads CASSLSIAGGPGELFF. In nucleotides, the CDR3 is TGTGCCAGCAGCTTGAGTATAGCGGGGGGGCCCGGGGAGCTGTTTTTT.

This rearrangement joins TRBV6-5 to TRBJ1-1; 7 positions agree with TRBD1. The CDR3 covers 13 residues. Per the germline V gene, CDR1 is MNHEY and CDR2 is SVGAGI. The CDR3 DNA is TGTGCGGCTCGGGTGACAGGGAAGACTGAAGCTTTCTTT. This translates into CAARVTGKTEAFF.

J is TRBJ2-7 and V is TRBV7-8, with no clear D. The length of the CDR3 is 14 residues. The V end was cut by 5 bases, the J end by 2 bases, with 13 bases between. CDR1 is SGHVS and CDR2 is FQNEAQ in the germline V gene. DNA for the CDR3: TGTGCCAGCAGCCCCCCCCGGCGGACCTACGAGCAGTACTTC. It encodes CASSPPRRTYEQYF.